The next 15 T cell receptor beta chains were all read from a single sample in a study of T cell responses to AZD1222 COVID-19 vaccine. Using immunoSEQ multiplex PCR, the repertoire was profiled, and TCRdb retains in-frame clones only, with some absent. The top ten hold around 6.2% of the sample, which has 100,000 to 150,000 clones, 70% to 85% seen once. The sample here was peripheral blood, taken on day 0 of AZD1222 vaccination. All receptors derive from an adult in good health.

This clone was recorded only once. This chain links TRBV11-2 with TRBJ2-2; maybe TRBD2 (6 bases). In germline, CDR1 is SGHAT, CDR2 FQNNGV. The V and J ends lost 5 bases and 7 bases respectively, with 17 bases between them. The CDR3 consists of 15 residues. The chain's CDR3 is CASSEGGGAIGELFF. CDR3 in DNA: TGTGCCAGCAGCGAGGGAGGTGGGGCGATCGGGGAGCTGTTTTTT.

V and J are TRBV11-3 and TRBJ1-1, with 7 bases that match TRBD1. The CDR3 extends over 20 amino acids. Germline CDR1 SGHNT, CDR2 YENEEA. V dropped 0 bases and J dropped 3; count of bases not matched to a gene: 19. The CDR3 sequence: CASSLEPWGQWVLADTEAFF. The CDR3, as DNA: TGTGCCAGCAGCTTAGAGCCATGGGGACAGTGGGTCTTAGCGGACACTGAAGCTTTCTTT.

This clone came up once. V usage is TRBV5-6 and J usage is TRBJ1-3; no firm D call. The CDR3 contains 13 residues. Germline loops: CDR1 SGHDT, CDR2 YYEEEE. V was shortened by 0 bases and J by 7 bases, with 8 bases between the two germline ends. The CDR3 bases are TGTGCCAGCAGCTTGGACAGTCTTAACACCATATATTTT. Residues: CASSLDSLNTIYF.

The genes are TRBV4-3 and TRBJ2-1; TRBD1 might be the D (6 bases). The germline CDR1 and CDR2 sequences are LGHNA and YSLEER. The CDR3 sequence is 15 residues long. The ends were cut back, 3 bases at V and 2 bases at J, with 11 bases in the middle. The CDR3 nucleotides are TGCGCCAGCAGCCAGGGACAACGCACCTACAATGAGCAGTTCTTC. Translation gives CASSQGQRTYNEQFF.

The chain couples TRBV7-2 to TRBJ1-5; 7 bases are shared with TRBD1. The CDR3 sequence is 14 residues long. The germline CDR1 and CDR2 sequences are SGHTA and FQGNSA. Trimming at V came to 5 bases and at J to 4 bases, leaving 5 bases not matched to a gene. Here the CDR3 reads CASSPGGQNQPQHF. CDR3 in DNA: TGTGCCAGCAGCCCAGGGGGACAGAATCAGCCCCAGCATTTT.

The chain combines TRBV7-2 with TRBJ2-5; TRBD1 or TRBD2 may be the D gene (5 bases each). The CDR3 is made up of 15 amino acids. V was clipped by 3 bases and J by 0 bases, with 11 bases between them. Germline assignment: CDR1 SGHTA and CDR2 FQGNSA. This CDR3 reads CASSFVRGDQETQYF. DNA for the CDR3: TGTGCCAGCAGCTTTGTTAGAGGGGACCAAGAGACCCAGTACTTC.

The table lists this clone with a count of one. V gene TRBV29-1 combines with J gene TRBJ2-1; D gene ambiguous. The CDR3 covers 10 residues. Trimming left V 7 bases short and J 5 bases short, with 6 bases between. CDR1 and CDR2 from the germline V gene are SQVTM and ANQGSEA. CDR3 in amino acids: CSGKNNEQFF. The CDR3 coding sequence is TGCAGCGGAAAAAACAATGAGCAGTTCTTC.

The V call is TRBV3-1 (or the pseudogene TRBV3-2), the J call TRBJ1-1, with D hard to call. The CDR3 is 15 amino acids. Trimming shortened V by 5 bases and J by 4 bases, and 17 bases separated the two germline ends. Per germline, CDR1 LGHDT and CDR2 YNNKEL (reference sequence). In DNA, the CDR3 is TGTGCCAGCAGCTCACAAGGGTCGAGTGGCACTGAAGCTTTCTTT. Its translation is CASSSQGSSGTEAFF.

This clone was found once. The CDR3 sequence is CASMMAVENTEAFF. CDR3 DNA: TGTGCCAGCATGATGGCGGTTGAGAACACTGAAGCTTTCTTT. V usage is TRBV6-6 and J usage is TRBJ1-1; no reliable D call. Trimming took off 7 bases at V and 1 base at J, with 13 bases between the two ends. Germline V lookup: CDR1 MNHNY, CDR2 SVGAGI (reference sequence). The CDR3 runs 14 residues.

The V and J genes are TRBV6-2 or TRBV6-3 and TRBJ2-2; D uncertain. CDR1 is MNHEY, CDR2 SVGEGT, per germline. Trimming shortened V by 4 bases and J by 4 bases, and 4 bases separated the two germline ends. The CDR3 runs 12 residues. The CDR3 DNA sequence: TGTGCCAGCAGTTGGGGCACCGGGGAGCTGTTTTTT. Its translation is CASSWGTGELFF.

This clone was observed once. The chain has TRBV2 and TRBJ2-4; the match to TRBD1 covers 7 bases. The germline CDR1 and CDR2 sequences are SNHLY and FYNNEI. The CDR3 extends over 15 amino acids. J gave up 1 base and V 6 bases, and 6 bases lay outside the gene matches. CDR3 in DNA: TGTGCCAGCAGAACAGGGGATAGGGCCAAAAACATTCAGTACTTC. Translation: CASRTGDRAKNIQYF.

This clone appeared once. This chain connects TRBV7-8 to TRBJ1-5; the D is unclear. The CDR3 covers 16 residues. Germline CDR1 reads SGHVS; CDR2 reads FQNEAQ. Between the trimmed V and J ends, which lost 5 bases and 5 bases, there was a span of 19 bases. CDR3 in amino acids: CASSRGVGRPDQPQHF. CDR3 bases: TGTGCCAGCAGCCGAGGTGTTGGGAGGCCCGATCAGCCCCAGCATTTT.

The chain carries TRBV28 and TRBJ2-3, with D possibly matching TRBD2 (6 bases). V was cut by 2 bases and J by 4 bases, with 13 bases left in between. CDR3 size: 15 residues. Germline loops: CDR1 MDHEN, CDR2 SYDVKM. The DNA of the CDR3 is TGTGCCAGCAGTTTAGGGGACTCGACCGCAGATACGCAGTATTTT. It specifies CASSLGDSTADTQYF.

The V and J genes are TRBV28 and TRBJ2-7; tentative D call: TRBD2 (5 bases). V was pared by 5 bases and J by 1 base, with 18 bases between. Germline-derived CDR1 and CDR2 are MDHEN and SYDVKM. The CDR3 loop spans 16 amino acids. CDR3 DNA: TGTGCCAGCAGTCCCAACCTAGCCCATAAATCCTACGAGCAGTACTTC. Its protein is CASSPNLAHKSYEQYF.

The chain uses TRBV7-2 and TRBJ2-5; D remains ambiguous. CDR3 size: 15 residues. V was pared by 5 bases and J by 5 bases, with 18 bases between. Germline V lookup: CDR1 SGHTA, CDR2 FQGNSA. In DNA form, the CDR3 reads TGTGCCAGCAGCGAACAGACCTACTCCGGGGAGACCCAGTACTTC. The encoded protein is CASSEQTYSGETQYF.